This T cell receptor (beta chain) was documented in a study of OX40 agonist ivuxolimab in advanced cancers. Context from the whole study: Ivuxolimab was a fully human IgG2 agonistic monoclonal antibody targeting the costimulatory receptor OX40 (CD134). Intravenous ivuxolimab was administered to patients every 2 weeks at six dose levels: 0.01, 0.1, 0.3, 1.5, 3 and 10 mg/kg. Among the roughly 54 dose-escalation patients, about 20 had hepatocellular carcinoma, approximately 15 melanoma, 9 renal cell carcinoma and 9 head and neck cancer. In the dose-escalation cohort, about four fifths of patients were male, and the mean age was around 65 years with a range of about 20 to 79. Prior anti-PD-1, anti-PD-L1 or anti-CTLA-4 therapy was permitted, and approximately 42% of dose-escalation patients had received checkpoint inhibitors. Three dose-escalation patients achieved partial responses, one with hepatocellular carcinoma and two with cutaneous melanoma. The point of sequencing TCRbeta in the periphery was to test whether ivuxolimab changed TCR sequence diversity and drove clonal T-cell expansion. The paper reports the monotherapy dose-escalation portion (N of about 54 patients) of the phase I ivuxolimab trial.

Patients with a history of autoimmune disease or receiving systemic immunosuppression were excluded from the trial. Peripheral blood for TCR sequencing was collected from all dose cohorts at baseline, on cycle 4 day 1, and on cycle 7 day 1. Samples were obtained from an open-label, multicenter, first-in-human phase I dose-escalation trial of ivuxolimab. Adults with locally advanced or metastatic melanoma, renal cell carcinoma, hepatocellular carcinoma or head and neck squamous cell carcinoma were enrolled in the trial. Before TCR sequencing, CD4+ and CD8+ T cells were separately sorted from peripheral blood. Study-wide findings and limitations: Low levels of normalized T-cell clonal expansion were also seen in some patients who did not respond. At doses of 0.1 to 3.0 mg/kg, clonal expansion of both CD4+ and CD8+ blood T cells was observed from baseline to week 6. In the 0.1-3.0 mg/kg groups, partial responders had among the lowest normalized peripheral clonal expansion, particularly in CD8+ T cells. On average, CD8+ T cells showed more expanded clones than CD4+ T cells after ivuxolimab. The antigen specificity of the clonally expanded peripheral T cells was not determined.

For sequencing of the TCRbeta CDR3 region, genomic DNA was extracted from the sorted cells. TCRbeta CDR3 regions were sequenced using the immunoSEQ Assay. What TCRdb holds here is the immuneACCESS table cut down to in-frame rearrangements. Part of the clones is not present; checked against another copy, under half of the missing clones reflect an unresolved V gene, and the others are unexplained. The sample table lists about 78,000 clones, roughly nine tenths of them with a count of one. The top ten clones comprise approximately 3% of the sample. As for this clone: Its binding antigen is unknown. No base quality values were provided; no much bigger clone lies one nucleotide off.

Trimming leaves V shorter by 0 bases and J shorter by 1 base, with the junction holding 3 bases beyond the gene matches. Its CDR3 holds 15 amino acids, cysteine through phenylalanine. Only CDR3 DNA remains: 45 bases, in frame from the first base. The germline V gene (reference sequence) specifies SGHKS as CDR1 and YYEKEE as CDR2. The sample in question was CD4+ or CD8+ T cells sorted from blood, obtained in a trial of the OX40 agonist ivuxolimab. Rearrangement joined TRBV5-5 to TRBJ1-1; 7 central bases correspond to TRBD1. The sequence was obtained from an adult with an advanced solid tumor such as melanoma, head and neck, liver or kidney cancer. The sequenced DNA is TGTGCCAGCAGCTTGGCAAGGGACAGGAACACTGAAGCTTTCTTT. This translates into CASSLARDRNTEAFF.